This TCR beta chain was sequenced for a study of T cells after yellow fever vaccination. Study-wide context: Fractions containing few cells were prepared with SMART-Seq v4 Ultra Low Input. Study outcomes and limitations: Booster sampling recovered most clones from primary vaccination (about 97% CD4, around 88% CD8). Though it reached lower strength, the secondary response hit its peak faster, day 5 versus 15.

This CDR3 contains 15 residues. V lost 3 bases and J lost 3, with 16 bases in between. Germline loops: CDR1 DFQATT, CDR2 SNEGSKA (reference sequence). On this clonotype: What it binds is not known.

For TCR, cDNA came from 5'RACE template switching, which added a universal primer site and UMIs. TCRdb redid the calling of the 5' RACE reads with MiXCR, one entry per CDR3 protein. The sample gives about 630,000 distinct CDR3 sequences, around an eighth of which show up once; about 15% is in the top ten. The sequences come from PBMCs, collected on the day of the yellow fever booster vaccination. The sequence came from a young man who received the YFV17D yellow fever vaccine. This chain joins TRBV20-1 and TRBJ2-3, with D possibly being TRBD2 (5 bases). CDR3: CSARVRGLETDTQYF. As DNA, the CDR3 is TGCAGTGCTAGGGTACGTGGACTCGAGACAGATACGCAGTATTTT.